Sequencing of this T cell receptor (beta chain) was carried out in a study of blood T cells in healthy people across ages. Whole-study findings and limits: Higher naive T cell percentage went strongly together with higher TCR beta diversity. Across the age range, TCR beta diversity per million T cells fell in a roughly linear way. Naive and antigen-experienced cells could not be conclusively compared, given unsorted PBMCs. When set beside aged donors, long-lived donors presented more naive CD4+ cells and higher diversity.

A few counts support this clonotype. The antigen is unknown. Trimming stripped 1 base from V and 5 bases from J, with 14 bases between. In germline, CDR1 is MGHRA, CDR2 YSYEKL. The CDR3 spans 16 residues. Combining a sample-barcoded 5' primer with a J-beta primer mix, a second PCR ran for roughly 7 to 12 cycles. TCRdb re-called the 5' RACE reads with MiXCR, one entry per CDR3 protein. The table includes about 720,000 distinct CDR3 sequences, approximately 22% detected once. This receptor was identified in an older man in good health. Source material: blood. The rearrangement uses TRBV4-1 and TRBJ2-2; perhaps D is TRBD1 or TRBD2 (7 bases each). The CDR3 sequence is CASSQGEGARTGELFF. In DNA form, the CDR3 reads TGCGCCAGCAGCCAAGGGGAGGGGGCAAGAACCGGGGAGCTGTTTTTT.